The clone carrying this TCR beta chain was counted between two and nine times. Antigen unknown. This record belongs to a study of cytomegalovirus exposure and HLA in healthy donors. Turning to the study itself: As an earlier analysis found, about 200 million T cells yielded about 120 million unique TCR beta sequences.

Trimming took 5 bases from V and 14 from J; bases not matched to a gene: 12. The CDR3 totals 13 residues. Looked up from germline, CDR1 is SNHLY and CDR2 is FYNNEI. Study-wide points: In a later analysis, around 18,000 TCR beta sequences were associated with HLA alleles at 0.05 false discovery rate.

It was with 60 Vbeta and 13 Jbeta primers that the PCR ran. The protocol was immunoSEQ multiplex PCR, while the TCRdb copy is restricted to in-frame clones and leaves out a portion. The sample lists more than 150,000 clones; around 83% were seen once. Sequencing was carried out using PBMCs. V and J are TRBV2 and TRBJ2-1, with 7 bases aligning to TRBD1. This TCR derives from a girl aged 2 to 9 in good health and CMV-seropositive. The CDR3 spells CASSTNEEQGKFF. The CDR3 DNA reads TGTGCCAGCAGTACTAACGAAGAACAGGGGAAGTTCTTC.